The 24 T cell receptor beta chains in this list originate from one sample, sequenced in a study of cytomegalovirus exposure and HLA in healthy donors. Primers included in the PCR were 60 Vbeta and 13 Jbeta primers. Generated by immunoSEQ multiplex PCR, the TCRdb table keeps only in-frame clones and is missing some. The table has some 160,000 clones, approximately 83% seen once. The source material was PBMCs. The receptor set was obtained from a middle-aged woman in good health and CMV-seronegative.

The gene calls are TRBV11-2 and TRBJ2-5; D possibly corresponds to TRBD1 (6 bases). The J call may be wrong; the DNA end is better matched by TRBJ2-7. Germline-derived CDR1 and CDR2 are SGHAT and FQNNGV. This CDR3 contains 14 residues. The chain's CDR3 is CASSLWGPGNEQYF. In DNA form, the CDR3 reads TGTGCCAGCAGCTTATGGGGGCCGGGTAACGAGCAGTACTTC.

V gene TRBV7-9 combines with J gene TRBJ2-3, with 11 positions matching TRBD2. The J segment lost 3 bases and the V segment lost 7 bases, leaving 3 bases of the junction unmatched. The CDR3 length is 14 residues. Looked up from germline, CDR1 is SEHNR and CDR2 is FQNEAQ (reference sequence). CDR3 in DNA: TGTGCCAGCACCGTAGCGGGGGGGACAGATACGCAGTATTTT. Translation gives CASTVAGGTDTQYF. The full variable domain, its missing parts supplied by reference TRBV7-9 and TRBJ2-3, is DTGVSQNPRHKITKRGQNVTFRCDPISEHNRLYWYRQTLGQGPEFLTYFQNEAQLEKSRLLSDRFSAERPKGSFSTLEIQRTEQGDSAMYLCASTVAGGTDTQYFGPGTRLTVL.

The rearrangement joins TRBV30 to TRBJ2-3; TRBD2 matches 9 bases. V dropped 2 bases and J dropped 2; count of bases not matched to a gene: 5. CDR3 length equals 15 residues. Looked up from germline, CDR1 is GTSNPN and CDR2 is SVGIG (reference sequence). CDR3 bases: TGTGCCTGGAGTAGGCTAGCGGGGACCACAGATACGCAGTATTTT. Translated, it gives CAWSRLAGTTDTQYF. The full variable domain, rest sourced from reference TRBV30 and TRBJ2-3, is SQTIHQWPATLVQPVGSPLSLECTVEGTSNPNLYWYRQAAGRGLQLLFYSVGIGQISSEVPQNLSASRPQDRQFILSSKKLLLSDSGFYLCAWSRLAGTTDTQYFGPGTRLTVL.

The rearrangement uses TRBV10-1 and TRBJ1-1; TRBD1 agrees at 7 bases. The germline V gene has CDR1 WNHNN and CDR2 SYGVQD (reference sequence). Trimming cost V 3 bases and J 4 bases; bases outside gene matches: 8. The CDR3 is made up of 15 amino acids. CDR3 sequence (DNA): TGCGCCAGCAGTGAAAGGGGGCGGACGAGCACTGAAGCTTTCTTT. Translating gives CASSERGRTSTEAFF.

This clone was counted between two and nine times. The chain employs TRBV5-1 and TRBJ2-7; possibly TRBD1 for D (6 bases). CDR1 and CDR2 from the germline V gene are SGHRS and YFSETQ. This CDR3 comprises 11 residues. Deletions cut 4 bases from V and 5 bases from J, with 7 bases between. CDR3 sequence (DNA): TGCGCCAGCAGCCAGGGGAACGAGCAGTACTTC. Protein product: CASSQGNEQYF. Together with reference TRBV5-1 and TRBJ2-7, the CDR3 gives the full variable domain: KAGVTQTPRYLIKTRGQQVTLSCSPISGHRSVSWYQQTPGQGLQFLFEYFSETQRNKGNFPGRFSGRQFSNSRSEMNVSTLELGDSALYLCASSQGNEQYFGPGTRLTVT.

In its sample, this clone was seen many times. This chain connects TRBV6-5 to TRBJ2-5, with D possibly being TRBD2 (6 bases). From germline, CDR1 is MNHEY and CDR2 SVGAGI. This CDR3 region has 14 residues. V lost 6 bases and J lost 13, with 24 bases in between. CDR3 nucleotides: TGTGCCAGCAGAACGGGACGGGAGCCCTCTTCGCTGTACTTC. It translates to CASRTGREPSSLYF.

A few counts support this clone. The chain joins TRBV2 to TRBJ2-7; D perhaps matches TRBD2 (5 bases). The CDR3 totals 15 residues. The V gene lost 7 bases and the J gene lost 4 bases, with 20 bases spanning the gap. CDR1 is SNHLY and CDR2 is FYNNEI in the germline V gene. The CDR3 DNA reads TGTGCCAGCACCGACCCCCCGACCGGGGAATACGAGCAGTACTTC. Encoded protein: CASTDPPTGEYEQYF.

This clone was picked up one time. V usage is TRBV5-1 and J usage is TRBJ2-3; 8 positions agree with TRBD1. Germline V lookup: CDR1 SGHRS, CDR2 YFSETQ. This CDR3 spans 13 amino acids. The V segment lost 7 bases and the J segment 5 bases; nucleotides outside the gene matches: 6. The CDR3 spells CASQTGDGDTQYF. DNA of the CDR3: TGCGCCAGCCAGACAGGGGATGGAGATACGCAGTATTTT. Drawing the rest from reference TRBV5-1 and TRBJ2-3, the complete variable domain is KAGVTQTPRYLIKTRGQQVTLSCSPISGHRSVSWYQQTPGQGLQFLFEYFSETQRNKGNFPGRFSGRQFSNSRSEMNVSTLELGDSALYLCASQTGDGDTQYFGPGTRLTVL.

V usage is TRBV2 and J usage is TRBJ2-1; 7 positions match TRBD2. V lost 8 bases, J lost 6 bases, and 10 bases stayed unmatched. The CDR3 is made up of 14 amino acids. From germline, CDR1 is SNHLY and CDR2 FYNNEI. The CDR3 nucleotides are TGTGCCAGCCAAAATGGGAGGGTGGTCAATGAGCAGTTCTTC. Protein: CASQNGRVVNEQFF. The full variable domain, in which reference TRBV2 and TRBJ2-1 provide the parts outside the CDR3, is EPEVTQTPSHQVTQMGQEVILRCVPISNHLYFYWYRQILGQKVEFLVSFYNNEISEKSEIFDDQFSVERPDGSNFTLKIRSTKLEDSAMYFCASQNGRVVNEQFFGPGTRLTVL.

In this sample, this clone turned up once. The chain carries TRBV10-3 and TRBJ1-3; a weak D match, TRBD1 (5 bases). Looked up from germline, CDR1 is ENHRY and CDR2 is SYGVKD. Trimming removed 10 bases from V and 6 bases from J, with 22 bases in between. This CDR3 has 15 residues. Written as DNA, the CDR3 is TGTGCCACCACTTCCACGACAGCCCTGAAAAACACCATATATTTT. The encoded protein is CATTSTTALKNTIYF.

J is TRBJ1-1 and V is TRBV9; D perhaps matches TRBD1 (6 bases). Germline assignment: CDR1 SGDLS and CDR2 YYNGEE. V was pared by 5 bases and J by 1 base, with 12 bases between. The CDR3 extends over 14 amino acids. For the CDR3, the DNA is TGTGCCAGCAGGAAGACAGGAGGGAACACTGAAGCTTTCTTT. Protein sequence: CASRKTGGNTEAFF.

V is TRBV2 and J is TRBJ1-4; unclear D gene. This CDR3 contains 15 residues. Trimming stripped 4 bases from V and 7 bases from J, with 16 bases between. Germline CDR1 reads SNHLY; CDR2 reads FYNNEI. CDR3 region: CASSGPAGGPEKLFF. The CDR3 bases are TGTGCCAGCAGTGGACCAGCCGGAGGCCCTGAAAAACTGTTTTTT.

The chain couples TRBV6-6 to TRBJ2-1; 9 bases map to TRBD2. Trimming removed 0 bases from V and 4 bases from J; junction bases left unmatched: 4. Germline CDR1 and CDR2: MNHNY and SVGAGI (reference sequence). The length of the CDR3 is 16 residues. The CDR3 coding sequence is TGTGCCAGCAGTTACTCGGTAGCGGGGGAGTACAATGAGCAGTTCTTC. It codes for CASSYSVAGEYNEQFF.

The V and J genes are TRBV28 and TRBJ1-2; weak D call: TRBD1 (5 bases). V lost 5 bases to trimming and J lost 7 bases, with 8 bases between them. The CDR3 has 11 amino acids. The germline V gene encodes CDR1 MDHEN and CDR2 SYDVKM. CDR3 sequence (DNA): TGTGCCAGCAGTCATAGGGGTGGCTACACCTTC. Translation: CASSHRGGYTF.

The J gene is TRBJ2-7, the V gene TRBV28; 11 bases match TRBD1. Trimming took 5 bases from V and 4 from J; bases not matched to a gene: 10. The CDR3 is made up of 16 amino acids. Germline CDR1 MDHEN, CDR2 SYDVKM. CDR3: CASSPPGTGGAYEQYF. CDR3 coding DNA: TGTGCCAGCAGTCCACCTGGGACAGGGGGGGCGTACGAGCAGTACTTC.

The rearrangement uses TRBV7-9 and TRBJ1-1; 7 bases match TRBD1. Germline-derived CDR1 and CDR2 are SEHNR and FQNEAQ (reference sequence). CDR3 length equals 16 residues. The V gene end was trimmed by 5 bases and the J gene end by 3 bases; junction bases not matched to a gene: 12. The CDR3 DNA is TGTGCCAGCAGCCCGGGAAGGGGGCTGGGGGACACTGAAGCTTTCTTT. Its translation is CASSPGRGLGDTEAFF.

The J gene is TRBJ1-2, the V gene TRBV9; D possibly corresponds to TRBD1 (5 bases). The CDR3 length is 13 residues. V was trimmed by 4 bases and J by 8 bases, leaving 15 bases between them. Germline CDR1 SGDLS, CDR2 YYNGEE. The DNA of the CDR3 is TGTGCCAGCAGCCCCGGAGGGGCTGAGGGCTACACCTTC. Residues: CASSPGGAEGYTF.

This chain joins TRBV6-5 and TRBJ1-2, with TRBD1 matching over 7 bases. Germline assignment: CDR1 MNHEY and CDR2 SVGAGI. The CDR3 length is 14 residues. Unmatched junction bases numbered 7, after V lost 4 bases and J lost 5 bases. CDR3 protein: CASSSPNRGYGYTF. CDR3 bases: TGTGCCAGCAGTTCGCCGAACAGGGGTTATGGCTACACCTTC.

This chain uses TRBV18 with TRBJ2-5; 13 bases align to TRBD2. With V trimmed by 3 bases and J by 1 base, 2 bases remained unmatched. This CDR3 spans 16 amino acids. The germline V gene encodes CDR1 KGHSH and CDR2 LQKENI. This chain's CDR3 is CASSPGTSGTQETQYF. The DNA for the CDR3 is TGTGCCAGCTCACCGGGGACTAGCGGGACCCAAGAGACCCAGTACTTC.

The V gene is TRBV30, the J gene TRBJ2-2; 9 nucleotides line up with TRBD1. The CDR3 has 15 residues. Germline loops: CDR1 GTSNPN, CDR2 SVGIG (reference sequence). V was clipped by 0 bases and J by 2 bases; unmatched bases: 1. CDR3 amino acids: CAWSVGQGNTGELFF. The CDR3 DNA follows: TGTGCCTGGAGTGTGGGACAGGGAAACACCGGGGAGCTGTTTTTT.

This clone was detected a few times. V and J are TRBV2 and TRBJ2-2, with 7 bases matching TRBD1. V lost 5 bases to trimming and J lost 4 bases; unmatched junction nucleotides: 10. The CDR3 runs to 16 residues. Germline values: CDR1 SNHLY, CDR2 FYNNEI. The DNA of the CDR3 is TGTGCCAGCAGTAAATCGGGACAGCTCACCACCGGGGAGCTGTTTTTT. Amino acids: CASSKSGQLTTGELFF.

V gene TRBV30 combines with J gene TRBJ2-1; 8 bases align to TRBD2. The CDR3 has 14 residues. CDR1 is GTSNPN and CDR2 is SVGIG in the germline V gene (reference sequence). V shed 4 bases, J shed 5 bases, and the junction held 7 bases outside the gene matches. The CDR3 here is CAWNSVAGNNEQFF. The CDR3 bases are TGTGCCTGGAATAGCGTAGCGGGGAACAATGAGCAGTTCTTC.

This clone was recorded only once. The V and J genes are TRBV30 and TRBJ2-7; 10 nucleotides align to TRBD1. Germline CDR1 GTSNPN, CDR2 SVGIG (reference sequence). This CDR3 is built from 13 residues. The CDR3 nucleotides read TGTACCCTGGAGGGGACAGGGGTCTACGAGCAGTACTTC. It encodes CTLEGTGVYEQYF.

A word on this clone: At one boundary the junction diverges from the germline segment, which might be a read error. V usage is TRBV7-9 and J usage is TRBJ1-1; tentatively, D is TRBD1 (6 bases). CDR3 length: 15 amino acids. Germline V gives CDR1 SEHNR, CDR2 FQNEAQ (reference sequence). The CDR3, as DNA: TGTTCCAGCAGCTTAGGGGACATTCGTGGGACTGAAGCTTTCTTT. Its protein product is CSSSLGDIRGTEAFF.